What follows is one T cell receptor beta chain and its context. The target antigen is unknown. The V and J ends lost 4 bases and 3 bases respectively, with 25 bases between them. The CDR3 sequence is 18 residues long. Germline-derived CDR1 and CDR2 are LGHNA and YSLEER. The sample comes from a study of beta chain features in type 1 diabetes. Overall study: There was similarity between patients and healthy donors in age, gender and cell yields. Study outcomes and limitations: Fewer insertions but more deletions were seen at VDJ junctions in type 1 diabetes patients.

Sorted populations all exceeded 95% purity. Expressed TCRB transcripts got sequenced, as all isolated RNA was reverse transcribed. The assay was immunoSEQ multiplex PCR, and TCRdb's table has in-frame clones only and misses some. The sample holds almost 350,000 clones, 7% to 9% seen once. This sequence was found in a woman aged 18 to 35 in good health. Material: central memory CD4+ T cells from blood. This chain uses TRBV4-3 with TRBJ2-7; TRBD2 might be the D (6 bases). CDR3 nucleotides: TGCGCCAGCAGCCGAAAGGTCCCAAATGGGGGGATGGGCTACGAGCAGTACTTC. Protein sequence: CASSRKVPNGGMGYEQYF.